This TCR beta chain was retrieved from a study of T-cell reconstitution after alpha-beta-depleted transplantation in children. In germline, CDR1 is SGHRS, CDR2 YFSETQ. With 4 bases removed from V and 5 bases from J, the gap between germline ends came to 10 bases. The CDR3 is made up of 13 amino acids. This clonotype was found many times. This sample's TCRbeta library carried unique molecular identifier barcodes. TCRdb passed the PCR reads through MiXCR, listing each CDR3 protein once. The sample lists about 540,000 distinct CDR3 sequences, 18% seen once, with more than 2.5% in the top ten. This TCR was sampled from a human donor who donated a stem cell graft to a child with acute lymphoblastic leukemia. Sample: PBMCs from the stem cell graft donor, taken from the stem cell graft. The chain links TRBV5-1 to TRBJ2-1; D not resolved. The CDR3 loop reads CASSDTHDNEQFF. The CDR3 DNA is TGCGCCAGCAGCGATACTCACGACAATGAGCAGTTCTTC.